This is a list of T cell receptor beta chains from one sample in a study of immune evolution from preneoplasia to lung adenocarcinoma. Sequencing used immunoSEQ multiplex PCR; TCRdb keeps in-frame clones, though not all of them. In the table there are some 8,200 clones, about 78% of which are singletons. The specimen sequenced was FFPE minimally invasive lung adenocarcinoma tissue. All receptors derive from a donor older than 65 with lung adenocarcinoma. Both conserved end residues are part of each CDR3. The order of the fields is D gene, J gene, V gene, clone size, CDR3 protein, CDR3 DNA. The D gene is left open where the match is weak. Not every row has a clone size; where given, it reads once, few, many or a size class.

TRBD1 | TRBJ2-7 | TRBV10-2 | . | CASSRQGASYEQYF | TGCGCCAGCAGTCGACAGGGGGCCTCCTACGAGCAGTACTTC
. | TRBJ2-7 | TRBV4-2 | . | CASSQDGGTGSYEQYF | TGTGCCAGCAGCCAAGATGGAGGGACCGGGTCCTACGAGCAGTACTTC
TRBD1 | TRBJ1-1 | TRBV29-1 | once | CGVDRAATEAFF | TGCGGCGTTGACAGGGCGGCCACTGAAGCTTTCTTT
TRBD2 | TRBJ2-3 | TRBV30 | once | CAWSVLTSGTDTQYF | TGTGCCTGGAGTGTCTTGACTAGCGGCACAGATACGCAGTATTTT
. | TRBJ2-3 | TRBV6-6 | once | CATNRGSTDTQYF | TGTGCCACCAACCGGGGGAGCACAGATACGCAGTATTTT
. | TRBJ1-5 | TRBV6-1 | . | CASSEVAQTGPQHF | TGTGCCAGCAGTGAAGTTGCTCAGACGGGGCCCCAGCATTTT
TRBD1 | TRBJ2-5 | TRBV9 | . | CASSVTGDGEETQYF | TGTGCCAGCAGCGTAACAGGGGATGGGGAAGAGACCCAGTACTTC
. | TRBJ1-5 | TRBV23-1 | . | CASSPEGSNRGHF | TGCGCCAGCAGTCCAGAGGGGAGTAATAGGGGGCATTTT
TRBD2 | TRBJ2-5 | TRBV13 | few | CASSPTGLAGGETQYF | TGTGCCAGCAGCCCGACGGGACTAGCGGGAGGGGAGACCCAGTACTTC
TRBD1 | TRBJ1-2 | TRBV5-6 | large | CASSSLTGGNYGYTF | TGTGCCAGCAGCTCGTTAACAGGGGGGAACTATGGCTACACCTTC
. | TRBJ2-6 | TRBV25-1 | medium-sized | CASGAAGANVLTF | TGTGCCAGCGGAGCGGCTGGGGCCAACGTCCTGACTTTC
. | TRBJ2-2 | TRBV10-3 | . | CAISESTRATGELFF | TGTGCCATCAGTGAGTCGACTCGGGCTACCGGGGAGCTGTTTTTT
TRBD1 | TRBJ2-7 | TRBV11-2 | . | CASSPGQSRYEQYF | TGTGCCAGCAGCCCGGGACAGTCACGCTACGAGCAGTACTTC
TRBD1 | TRBJ2-1 | TRBV6-1 | . | CASSGDSNYNEQFF | TGTGCCAGCAGTGGGGACAGCAACTACAATGAGCAGTTCTTC
TRBD1 | TRBJ1-1 | TRBV2 | . | CASSERGGPLFRNTEAFF | TGTGCCAGCAGTGAAAGAGGGGGCCCACTATTTAGAAACACTGAAGCTTTCTTT
. | TRBJ1-2 | TRBV6-5 | . | CASSYDPAPINYGYTF | TGTGCCAGCAGTTACGACCCAGCCCCCATTAACTATGGCTACACCTTC
. | TRBJ2-1 | TRBV28 | . | CASSSLSGAYTEQFF | TGTGCCAGCAGTTCGCTATCGGGAGCCTACACTGAGCAGTTCTTC
TRBD2 | TRBJ2-3 | TRBV30 | . | CAWSSGLAGGPLSTDTQYF | TGTGCCTGGAGTTCGGGACTAGCGGGAGGGCCGCTTAGCACAGATACGCAGTATTTT
TRBD2 | TRBJ2-7 | TRBV19 | . | CASSIFASGRYEQYF | TGTGCCAGTAGTATTTTCGCCAGCGGGAGGTACGAGCAGTACTTC
TRBD1 | TRBJ1-1 | TRBV19 | . | CASSVQGQQNTEAFF | TGTGCCAGTAGCGTACAGGGACAGCAGAACACTGAAGCTTTCTTT
. | TRBJ1-6 | TRBV7-9 | few | CASSRTGNSPLHF | TGTGCCAGCAGCAGAACAGGGAATTCACCCCTCCACTTT
. | TRBJ1-2 | TRBV18 | . | CASSPTSGGGGYTF | TGTGCCAGCTCACCAACAAGTGGTGGGGGTGGCTACACCTTC
TRBD1 | TRBJ1-5 | TRBV2 | . | CASSTGDWQPQHF | TGTGCCAGCAGTACAGGGGATTGGCAGCCCCAGCATTTT
TRBD2 | TRBJ2-4 | TRBV30 | . | CAWSRGFAGGPSPKNIQYF | TGTGCCTGGAGTAGGGGTTTCGCGGGAGGGCCCTCCCCCAAAAACATTCAGTACTTC
. | TRBJ2-7 | TRBV30 | . | CAWSVPGVSREQYF | TGTGCCTGGAGTGTACCAGGGGTGAGCAGGGAGCAGTACTTC
TRBD2 | TRBJ2-1 | TRBV9 | few | CASSVELAEYNEQFF | TGTGCCAGCAGCGTAGAACTAGCGGAATACAATGAGCAGTTCTTC
. | TRBJ1-2 | TRBV6-5 | . | CASSGANYGYTF | TGTGCCAGCAGTGGAGCAAACTATGGCTACACCTTC
. | TRBJ2-7 | TRBV5-4 | once | CASSLAGVGGREQYF | TGTGCCAGCAGCTTGGCCGGCGTGGGGGGGCGCGAGCAGTACTTC
. | TRBJ1-4 | TRBV7-9 | . | CASSEDGGGSNEKLFF | TGTGCCAGCAGCGAAGACGGGGGCGGGTCTAATGAAAAACTGTTTTTT
. | TRBJ2-2 | TRBV28 | once | CASSGLRVIGELFF | TGTGCCAGCTCCGGACTACGGGTTATTGGGGAGCTGTTTTTT
TRBD2 | TRBJ2-7 | TRBV7-8 | . | CASSFGLAGGHEQYF | TGTGCCAGCAGCTTCGGACTAGCGGGAGGGCACGAGCAGTACTTC
. | TRBJ2-7 | TRBV29-1 | once | CSVGYDTYEQYF | TGCAGCGTTGGTTACGACACCTACGAGCAGTACTTC
. | TRBJ1-1 | TRBV6-1 | . | CASNPRRLPLREAFF | TGTGCCAGCAACCCACGCAGGCTACCCTTGAGGGAAGCTTTCTTT
. | TRBJ1-1 | TRBV10-2 | . | CASRYSSGTEAFF | TGCGCCAGCCGCTACTCTTCCGGGACAGAAGCTTTCTTT
. | TRBJ1-1 | TRBV14 | . | CASSLRKGNTEAFF | TGTGCCAGCAGCCTTCGGAAGGGGAACACTGAAGCTTTCTTT
. | TRBJ1-1 | TRBV4-1 | . | CASSQQGIAFF | TGCGCCAGCAGCCAACAGGGGATAGCTTTCTTT
. | TRBJ2-3 | TRBV10-3 | . | CAISESLPTDTQYF | TGTGCCATCAGTGAGTCTCTTCCCACAGATACGCAGTATTTT
TRBD2 | TRBJ2-7 | TRBV6-5 | . | CASSYAASGSYEQYF | TGTGCCAGCAGTTACGCAGCTAGCGGGAGTTACGAGCAGTACTTC
TRBD1 | TRBJ1-5 | TRBV19 | . | CASERATGGGNQPQHF | TGTGCCAGTGAACGGGCGACAGGGGGGGGCAATCAGCCCCAGCATTTT
. | TRBJ2-5 | TRBV5-1 | . | CASSLEPGKETQYF | TGCGCCAGCAGCTTGGAGCCGGGGAAAGAGACCCAGTACTTC
TRBD2 | TRBJ2-7 | TRBV30 | . | CAWSPGLAGAYEQYF | TGTGCCTGGAGTCCCGGACTAGCGGGAGCCTACGAGCAGTACTTC
. | TRBJ2-5 | TRBV7-8 | . | CASSRTMTETQYF | TGTGCCAGCAGCCGGACTATGACGGAGACCCAGTACTTC
TRBD2 | TRBJ2-1 | TRBV6-5 | . | CASTTLAGLGNEQFF | TGTGCCAGCACCACACTAGCGGGGCTTGGCAATGAGCAGTTCTTC
TRBD1 | TRBJ1-5 | TRBV19 | . | CASSAIQQGGQQPQHF | TGTGCCAGTAGTGCAATTCAACAGGGGGGGCAGCAGCCCCAGCATTTT
. | TRBJ1-5 | TRBV7-7 | . | CASSPTHRLGYSNQPQHF | TGTGCTAGCAGCCCCACCCACCGGTTGGGGTATAGCAATCAGCCCCAGCATTTT
. | TRBJ1-1 | TRBV30 | . | CAWSRGGDTEAFF | TGTGCCTGGAGTAGGGGAGGAGACACTGAAGCTTTCTTT
. | TRBJ1-1 | TRBV5-1 | . | CASSLDGRQGREAFF | TGCGCCAGCAGCTTGGATGGAAGGCAGGGGAGGGAAGCTTTCTTT
. | TRBJ1-4 | TRBV2 | . | CASSPDRFGEKLFF | TGTGCCAGCAGTCCGGACAGATTCGGCGAAAAACTGTTTTTT
. | TRBJ1-1 | TRBV6-5 | . | CASSYRAEYTEAFF | TGTGCCAGCAGTTACAGGGCCGAGTACACTGAAGCTTTCTTT
. | TRBJ1-2 | TRBV25-1 | medium-sized | CASSERFYGYTF | TGTGCCAGCAGTGAAAGGTTCTATGGCTACACCTTC
. | TRBJ2-2 | TRBV6-1 | . | CASSEADTGELFF | TGTGCCAGCAGTGAAGCAGACACCGGGGAGCTGTTTTTT